These 9 T cell receptor beta chains originate from one sample sequenced in a study of cytomegalovirus exposure and HLA in healthy donors. The PCR made use of 60 Vbeta and 13 Jbeta primers. Libraries were prepared by immunoSEQ multiplex PCR; TCRdb keeps only in-frame clonotypes and omits some of them. The sample includes around 150,000 clones, about 83% of them seen just once. The sequenced sample consisted of PBMCs. These receptor sequences come from a woman aged 25 to 39 in good health and CMV-seronegative.

The rearrangement uses TRBV6-5 and TRBJ2-5; 8 positions agree with TRBD1. The CDR3 consists of 14 residues. Trimming cost V 6 bases and J 4 bases; bases outside gene matches: 7. Germline V gives CDR1 MNHEY, CDR2 SVGAGI. In DNA, the CDR3 is TGTGCCAGCAGACGTACAGGGGGGACAGAGACCCAGTACTTC. Encoded protein: CASRRTGGTETQYF.

This chain links TRBV10-3 with TRBJ2-1, with 8 bases fitting TRBD1. Germline lookup yields CDR1 ENHRY and CDR2 SYGVKD. The CDR3 covers 14 residues. The J segment lost 9 bases and the V segment lost 4 bases, leaving 8 bases of the junction unmatched. CDR3 region: CAISALGQEGEQFF. CDR3 coding DNA: TGTGCCATCAGTGCGTTGGGACAGGAAGGTGAGCAGTTCTTC.

This clone was counted a single time. The junction differs from germline at one of its ends, possibly a read error. CDR3 in amino acids: CASSPQPQKDSLLHF. CDR3 coding DNA: TGTGCCAGCTCACCACAACCACAGAAAGATTCACTCCTCCACTTT. The chain has TRBV18 and TRBJ1-6; no clear D. Germline CDR1 KGHSH, CDR2 LQKENI. The CDR3 has 15 amino acids.

The chain combines TRBV10-3 with TRBJ1-3; TRBD1 aligns across 9 bases. This CDR3 contains 17 residues. Looked up from germline, CDR1 is ENHRY and CDR2 is SYGVKD. V gave up 2 bases and J gave up 3 bases; unmatched junction bases: 8. The CDR3 sequence is CAISELDRGKGGNTIYF. The CDR3 DNA follows: TGTGCCATCAGTGAGCTCGACAGGGGGAAAGGTGGAAACACCATATATTTT.

This chain joins TRBV28 and TRBJ2-1, with D perhaps TRBD1 (5 bases). Germline V gene lookup returns CDR1 MDHEN and CDR2 SYDVKM. The CDR3 spans 15 residues. The germline V and J ends were trimmed by 7 bases and 0 bases, with 13 bases remaining between them. The CDR3 DNA sequence: TGTGCCAGCATAGGGGCAGATTTCTCCTACAATGAGCAGTTCTTC. This translates into CASIGADFSYNEQFF.

V gene TRBV7-9 combines with J gene TRBJ2-3; perhaps TRBD1 as D (5 bases). V was pared by 1 base and J by 11 bases, with 10 bases between. CDR3 length: 12 residues. Germline V lookup: CDR1 SEHNR, CDR2 FQNEAQ (reference sequence). The CDR3 loop is CASSLESGKQYF. The CDR3 DNA reads TGTGCCAGCAGCTTAGAATCAGGGAAGCAGTATTTT.

The chain uses TRBV15 and TRBJ1-5; D is possibly TRBD1 (6 bases). V dropped 0 bases and J dropped 2 bases, with 14 bases sitting between them. The CDR3 is made up of 17 amino acids. From germline, CDR1 is LNHNV and CDR2 YYDKDF (reference sequence). The CDR3 protein is CATSRDYLQGGNQPQHF. CDR3 bases: TGTGCCACCAGCAGAGATTACCTACAGGGTGGCAATCAGCCCCAGCATTTT.

This sequence joins TRBV29-1 and TRBJ2-1; TRBD2 is a possible D gene (6 bases). The CDR3 has 13 residues. Between the trimmed V and J ends, which lost 3 bases and 9 bases, there was a span of 15 bases. Germline CDR1 SQVTM, CDR2 ANQGSEA. CDR3: CSVDPSGDGEQFF. In nucleotides, the CDR3 is TGCAGCGTTGACCCCTCGGGGGATGGTGAGCAGTTCTTC.

This chain uses TRBV18 with TRBJ2-2; perhaps TRBD1 as D (5 bases). The V gene lost 4 bases and the J gene lost 6 bases, with 12 bases spanning the gap. The CDR3 consists of 14 residues. Germline CDR1 reads KGHSH; CDR2 reads LQKENI. The CDR3 DNA reads as TGTGCCAGCTCACTTGCAGGGCAAGCCGGGGAGCTGTTTTTT. As protein: CASSLAGQAGELFF.